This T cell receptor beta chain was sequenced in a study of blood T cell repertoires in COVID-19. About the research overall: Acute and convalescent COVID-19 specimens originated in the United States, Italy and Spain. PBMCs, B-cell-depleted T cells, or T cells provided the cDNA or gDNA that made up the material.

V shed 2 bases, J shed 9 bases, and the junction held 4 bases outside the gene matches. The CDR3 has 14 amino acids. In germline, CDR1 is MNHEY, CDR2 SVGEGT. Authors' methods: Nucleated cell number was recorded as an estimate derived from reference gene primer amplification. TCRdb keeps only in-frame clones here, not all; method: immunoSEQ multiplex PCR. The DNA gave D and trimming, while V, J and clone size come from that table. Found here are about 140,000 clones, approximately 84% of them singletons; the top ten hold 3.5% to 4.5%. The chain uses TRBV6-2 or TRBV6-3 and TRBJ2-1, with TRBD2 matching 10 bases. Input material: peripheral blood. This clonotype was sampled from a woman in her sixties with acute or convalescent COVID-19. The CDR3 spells CASSYGTSVTEQFF. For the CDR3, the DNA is TGTGCCAGCAGTTACGGGACTAGCGTGACTGAGCAGTTCTTC.